The next 19 T cell receptor beta chains were all read from a single sample in a study of T cell responses to AZD1222 COVID-19 vaccine. Clones were read by immunoSEQ multiplex PCR, and TCRdb kept only the in-frame ones, dropping some. The sample has roughly 180,000 clones, about 93% seen once. The sequencing used peripheral blood, collected 28 days after the second dose of the MenACWY control vaccine. The receptor source for this set is an adult who received the MenACWY meningococcal vaccine as a control.

This chain uses TRBV11-2 with TRBJ1-6; maybe TRBD1 (5 bases). Germline V CDR1 and CDR2: SGHAT, FQNNGV. The CDR3 is 15 residues long. V was cut by 1 base and J by 10 bases, with 14 bases left in between. In DNA, the CDR3 is TGTGCCAGCAGCTTAGCTCGGGGGAACGGATCACCCCTCCACTTT. This encodes CASSLARGNGSPLHF.

V usage is TRBV7-2 and J usage is TRBJ2-6, with 8 bases lining up with TRBD1. CDR1 is SGHTA, CDR2 FQGNSA, per germline. With V trimmed by 4 bases and J by 2 bases, 7 bases remained unmatched. The CDR3 totals 17 residues. The CDR3 region has the DNA TGTGCCAGCAGCTCGCGACAGGGACAGGCTGGGGCCAACGTCCTGACTTTC. Protein product: CASSSRQGQAGANVLTF.

The chain has TRBV5-1 and TRBJ2-4, with TRBD1 matching over 11 bases. V lost 3 bases and J lost 2; bases outside the gene matches: 4. The V gene's germline CDR1 is SGHRS and CDR2 YFSETQ. This CDR3 has 16 residues. The CDR3 loop is CASSWGTGGPKNIQYF. CDR3 nucleotide sequence: TGCGCCAGCAGCTGGGGGACAGGGGGTCCCAAAAACATTCAGTACTTC.

This chain connects TRBV5-5 to TRBJ1-4; D is perhaps TRBD1 (5 bases). This CDR3 is 14 amino acids long. The germline gives CDR1 SGHKS, CDR2 YYEKEE (reference sequence). Trimming took off 10 bases at V and 3 bases at J, with 16 bases between the two ends. This CDR3 reads CAFKGRGSNEKLFF. The CDR3 DNA sequence: TGTGCCTTCAAGGGTCGGGGCTCTAATGAAAAACTGTTTTTT.

J is TRBJ2-7 and V is TRBV7-2; 14 bases map to TRBD2. The CDR3 totals 14 residues. Trimming took 3 bases from V and 7 from J; bases not matched to a gene: 2. CDR1 SGHTA and CDR2 FQGNSA come from the germline V gene. The CDR3, as DNA: TGTGCCAGCAGCTTGGGACTAGCGGGGGTGGAGCAGTACTTC. This translates into CASSLGLAGVEQYF.

This chain connects TRBV7-3 to TRBJ1-1, with a tentative D call TRBD1 (6 bases). Looked up from germline, CDR1 is SGHTA and CDR2 is FQGTGA. V was pared by 6 bases and J by 5 bases, with 16 bases between. This CDR3 spans 14 amino acids. The CDR3 spells CASRQSGDGTEAFF. CDR3 nucleotide sequence: TGTGCCAGCAGGCAGTCAGGGGATGGTACTGAAGCTTTCTTT. The variable domain in full, completed from reference TRBV7-3 and TRBJ1-1, reads GAGVSQTPSNKVTEKGKYVELRCDPISGHTALYWYRQSLGQGPEFLIYFQGTGAADDSGLPNDRFFAVRPEGSVSTLKIQRTERGDSAVYLCASRQSGDGTEAFFGQGTRLTVV.

The chain combines TRBV2 with TRBJ1-3; no firm D call. CDR1 and CDR2 from the germline V gene are SNHLY and FYNNEI. V lost 6 bases and J lost 0, with 9 bases in between. CDR3 length equals 14 residues. CDR3 sequence reads: CASRQDYSGNTIYF. Here the CDR3 DNA reads TGTGCCAGCAGGCAGGACTACTCTGGAAACACCATATATTTT. The full variable domain, with the rest looked up from reference TRBV2 and TRBJ1-3, is EPEVTQTPSHQVTQMGQEVILRCVPISNHLYFYWYRQILGQKVEFLVSFYNNEISEKSEIFDDQFSVERPDGSNFTLKIRSTKLEDSAMYFCASRQDYSGNTIYFGEGSWLTVV.

The chain joins TRBV9 to TRBJ2-3; D remains ambiguous. The CDR3 loop spans 14 amino acids. Trimming shortened V by 3 bases and J by 1 base, and 9 bases separated the two germline ends. Germline V gene data show CDR1 as SGDLS and CDR2 as YYNGEE. DNA for the CDR3: TGTGCCAGCAGCGATACTACAGGCACAGATACGCAGTATTTT. Translation gives CASSDTTGTDTQYF.

This chain joins TRBV11-3 and TRBJ1-1, with D unresolved. The CDR3 runs to 15 residues. Germline CDR1 reads SGHNT; CDR2 reads YENEEA. The V end was cut by 5 bases, the J end by 0 bases, with 13 bases between. The CDR3 spells CASSARGGLNTEAFF. The CDR3 DNA reads TGTGCCAGCAGCGCCCGGGGAGGACTGAACACTGAAGCTTTCTTT.

This clone showed up just once. The V and J genes are TRBV2 and TRBJ1-5; D is perhaps TRBD1 (5 bases). V lost 5 bases to trimming and J lost 10 bases, with 15 bases between them. CDR1 is SNHLY and CDR2 is FYNNEI in the germline V gene. CDR3 length: 13 residues. This CDR3 is CASSRDSSIPQHF. The CDR3 DNA reads TGTGCCAGCAGTCGGGACTCATCTATCCCCCAGCATTTT.

This clone has only one observation. The CDR3 sequence: CAWGQGVRQGYTF. The CDR3 nucleotides read TGTGCCTGGGGACAGGGGGTTCGTCAAGGCTACACCTTC. This chain uses TRBV30 with TRBJ1-2; 10 nucleotides match TRBD1. J was trimmed by 8 bases and V by 5 bases; bases with no gene match: 8. The germline CDR1 and CDR2 sequences are GTSNPN and SVGIG (reference sequence). The CDR3 spans 13 residues.

The chain's CDR3 is CASSPDADTGNTEAFF. The CDR3 DNA sequence: TGCGCCAGCAGCCCTGACGCTGACACTGGGAACACTGAAGCTTTCTTT. The rearrangement links TRBV5-1 to TRBJ1-1; no firm D call. The CDR3 is made up of 16 amino acids. Germline V gene data show CDR1 as SGHRS and CDR2 as YFSETQ. V was pared by 4 bases and J by 1 base, with 17 bases between.

The J gene is TRBJ2-2, the V gene TRBV27; the D gene is possibly TRBD1 (5 bases). V lost 3 bases and J 6 bases, leaving 20 bases between the germline ends. The CDR3 contains 17 residues. Germline loops: CDR1 MNHEY, CDR2 SMNVEV (reference sequence). The CDR3 region is CASSLLPRTTLSGELFF. The CDR3 nucleotides are TGTGCCAGCAGTTTGCTCCCACGGACAACATTATCCGGGGAGCTGTTTTTT.

This chain joins TRBV7-9 and TRBJ1-2; a weak D match, TRBD1 (6 bases). This CDR3 comprises 14 residues. The V gene lost 6 bases and the J gene lost 7 bases, with 18 bases spanning the gap. Germline CDR1 reads SEHNR; CDR2 reads FQNEAQ (reference sequence). The DNA of the CDR3 is TGTGCCAGCAGTTCTCGGGACACGGACTTTGGCTACACCTTC. Encoded protein: CASSSRDTDFGYTF.

J is TRBJ1-1 and V is TRBV4-2, with no clear D. Germline V gene lookup returns CDR1 LGHNA and CDR2 YNFKEQ. V lost 0 bases and J 1 base, leaving 9 bases between the germline ends. The CDR3 runs 15 residues. Here the CDR3 reads CASSQDPVGNTEAFF. As DNA, the CDR3 is TGTGCCAGCAGCCAAGATCCCGTGGGGAACACTGAAGCTTTCTTT.

The DNA of the CDR3 is TGTGCCAGCAGTTACGGACAGGGGGTAGGAAACACCATATATTTT. The encoded protein is CASSYGQGVGNTIYF. The J gene is TRBJ1-3, the V gene TRBV6-6; TRBD1 aligns across 10 bases. Trimming took 2 bases from V and 4 from J; bases not matched to a gene: 2. The CDR3 sequence is 15 residues long. CDR1 and CDR2 from the germline V gene are MNHNY and SVGAGI (reference sequence).

This clone has only one observation. The chain is built from TRBV11-2 and TRBJ1-5; tentative D call: TRBD1 (6 bases). Trimming removed 3 bases from V and 5 bases from J, with 14 bases in between. The CDR3 is made up of 15 amino acids. CDR1 and CDR2 from the germline V gene are SGHAT and FQNNGV. The CDR3 region is CASSLVQGRDQPQHF. The CDR3 DNA reads TGTGCCAGCAGCTTGGTACAGGGTCGGGATCAGCCCCAGCATTTT. Looking up the rest from reference TRBV11-2 and TRBJ1-5 gives the full variable domain: EAGVAQSPRYKIIEKRQSVAFWCNPISGHATLYWYQQILGQGPKLLIQFQNNGVVDDSQLPKDRFSAERLKGVDSTLKIQPAKLEDSAVYLCASSLVQGRDQPQHFGDGTRLSIL.

This sequence joins TRBV19 and TRBJ1-2; TRBD1 is a possible D gene (5 bases). The CDR3 is made up of 14 amino acids. Per the germline V gene, CDR1 is LNHDA and CDR2 is SQIVND (reference sequence). Trimming took 4 bases from V and 3 from J, leaving 12 bases between them. In nucleotides, the CDR3 is TGTGCCAGTAGTAAGAGGGACGGATACTATGGCTACACCTTC. Its translation is CASSKRDGYYGYTF.

V gene TRBV20-1 combines with J gene TRBJ2-5; D call uncertain. CDR3 length: 10 residues. V was clipped by 1 base and J by 7 bases, with 4 bases between them. CDR1 and CDR2 (germline): DFQATT, SNEGSKA (reference sequence). The CDR3 DNA reads as TGCAGTGCTAGAGCGTGGACCCAGTACTTC. It yields the protein CSARAWTQYF.